The 5 T cell receptor beta chains reported below all come from one sample, sequenced in a study of post-analysis software for immune sequencing data. General observations from the study: Comparison of patients with controls showed five TRBV segments more frequent in patients, TRBV5-6, TRBV5-1 and TRBV20-1 among them.

Each TCR beta cDNA library carried unique molecular identifiers. TCRdb fed the PCR reads into MiXCR, producing one record per CDR3 protein. The sample consists of roughly 400,000 distinct CDR3 sequences, more than 30% of them appearing once. What these receptors recognize is not known. The sample comprised blood. The origin of the receptors is a girl aged 2 to 9 with multiple sclerosis.

This clonotype was observed a handful of times. The chain couples TRBV29-1 to TRBJ2-1; D call uncertain. CDR1 is SQVTM, CDR2 ANQGSEA, per germline. The CDR3 loop spans 13 amino acids. V lost 4 bases to trimming and J lost 9 bases, with 16 bases between them. CDR3 protein: CSVGGRLRGEQFF. Here the CDR3 DNA reads TGCAGCGTTGGGGGTCGGTTACGAGGTGAGCAGTTCTTC.

This clonotype was counted a few times. The chain employs TRBV20-1 and TRBJ2-7; the D gene could be TRBD1 or TRBD2 (5 bases each). This CDR3 comprises 14 residues. Trimming removed 2 bases at V and 3 bases at J, with 14 bases between. CDR1 and CDR2 from the germline V gene are DFQATT and SNEGSKA (reference sequence). DNA of the CDR3: TGCAGTGCTAGAAGATCAGGGACCAACTACGAGCAGTACTTC. It is translated as CSARRSGTNYEQYF.

This chain connects TRBV28 to TRBJ2-7; 8 positions agree with TRBD1. The CDR3 sequence is 15 residues long. The germline gives CDR1 MDHEN, CDR2 SYDVKM. The trim removed 5 bases at V and 2 bases at J, leaving 8 bases unmatched. The CDR3 loop is CASSRYRGDTYEQYF. CDR3 DNA: TGTGCCAGCAGTCGTTACAGGGGGGATACCTACGAGCAGTACTTC.

This clonotype has a handful of counts. This chain connects TRBV7-2 to TRBJ2-1; TRBD2 matches 8 bases. The CDR3 extends over 16 amino acids. Trimming took 1 base from V and 4 from J; bases not matched to a gene: 6. Germline lookup yields CDR1 SGHTA and CDR2 FQGNSA. The CDR3 here is CASSLEKRLAYNEQFF. Here the CDR3 DNA reads TGTGCCAGCAGCTTAGAAAAGCGACTAGCGTACAATGAGCAGTTCTTC.

This clonotype was seen only a few times. The genes are TRBV28 and TRBJ2-1; 7 bases are a match to TRBD2. The V gene end was trimmed by 1 base and the J gene end by 3 bases; junction bases not matched to a gene: 6. The CDR3 runs 16 residues. Germline V gene sequence: CDR1 MDHEN, CDR2 SYDVKM. CDR3 loop: CASSLSGGGGYNEQFF. The CDR3 bases are TGTGCCAGCAGTTTATCGGGGGGAGGAGGCTACAATGAGCAGTTCTTC.